This T cell receptor (beta chain) was found in a study of monozygotic twins with inflammatory bowel disease. Study-wide results and caveats: It was in IBD patients that TCRbeta diversity (inverse Simpson) was lower than in healthy co-twins. No one strong IBD-associated signal or clonotype was supported.

Amplification used two nested PCRs: 16 cycles, then 9 cycles, on TCRalpha/TCRbeta cDNA. TCRdb re-called the 5' RACE reads and gives one entry per CDR3 protein, without DNA. Here the sample table reports some 99,000 distinct CDR3 sequences. As to this clonotype: Its antigen is undetermined.

The CDR3 has 13 amino acids. CDR1 is DFQATT and CDR2 is SNEGSKA in the germline V gene (reference sequence). The source material was blood. The rearrangement joins TRBV20-1 to TRBJ1-1; TCRdb outputs TRBD1, but without DNA this stays unchecked. The clonotype comes from a human donor with ulcerative colitis or Crohn's disease, or a healthy co-twin of an affected twin (not recorded which). CDR3 amino acids: CSADRDRATEAFF.